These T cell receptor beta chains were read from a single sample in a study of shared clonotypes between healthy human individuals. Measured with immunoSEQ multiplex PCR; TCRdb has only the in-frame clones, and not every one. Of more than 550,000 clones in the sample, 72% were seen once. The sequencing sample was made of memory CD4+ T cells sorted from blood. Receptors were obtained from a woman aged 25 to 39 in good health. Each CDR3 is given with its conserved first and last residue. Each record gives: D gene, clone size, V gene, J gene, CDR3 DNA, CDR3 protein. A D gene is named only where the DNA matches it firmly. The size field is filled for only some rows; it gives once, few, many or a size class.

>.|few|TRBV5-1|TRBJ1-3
TGCGCCAGCAGTCCAGGCTCTGGAAACACCATATATTTT
CASSPGSGNTIYF
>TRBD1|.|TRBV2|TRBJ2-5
TGTGCCAGCAGTGAGACAGGGTGGGAGACCCAGTACTTC
CASSETGWETQYF
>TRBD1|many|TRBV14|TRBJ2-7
TGTGCCAGCAGACTACAGGGGGCCTACGAGCAGTACTTC
CASRLQGAYEQYF
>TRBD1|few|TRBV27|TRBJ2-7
TGTGCCAGCAGTAAGACAGGGGGCGGCTACGAGCAGTACTTC
CASSKTGGGYEQYF
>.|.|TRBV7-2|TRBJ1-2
TGTGCCAGCAGCTTCGGCCCCGTTACTAACTATGGCTACACCTTC
CASSFGPVTNYGYTF
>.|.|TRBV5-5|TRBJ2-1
TGTGCCAGCAGCTTGGTCGTCGCAGGGCTATCCTACAATGAGCAGTTCTTC
CASSLVVAGLSYNEQFF
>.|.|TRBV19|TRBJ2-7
TGTGCCAGTAGTATGCGCGGATCCCCCTACGAGCAGTACTTC
CASSMRGSPYEQYF
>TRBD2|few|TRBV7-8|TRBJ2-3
TGTGCCAGCAGCTCGACAGCGGGAGGTTTAGATACGCAGTATTTT
CASSSTAGGLDTQYF
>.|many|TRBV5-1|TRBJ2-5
TGCGCCAGCAGCTTCTCGGTCAGCCAAGAGACCCAGTACTTC
CASSFSVSQETQYF
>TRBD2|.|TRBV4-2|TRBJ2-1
TGTGCCAGCAACCAAGAGGGTGGGCTAGCGGGAGGGAGGCGCAATGAGCAGTTCTTC
CASNQEGGLAGGRRNEQFF
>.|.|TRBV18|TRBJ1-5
TGTGCCAGCTCACCGCGACCGGGCGGACAGCAACAGCCCCAGCATTTT
CASSPRPGGQQQPQHF
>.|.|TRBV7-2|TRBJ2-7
TGTGCCAGCAGCTCCGGGCCGGAGAAGCTCGAGCAGTACTTC
CASSSGPEKLEQYF
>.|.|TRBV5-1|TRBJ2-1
TGCGCCAGCAGCTTTGCCGGTAACAATGAGCAGTTCTTC
CASSFAGNNEQFF
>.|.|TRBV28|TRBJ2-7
TGTGCCAGCTGGTTGCAGAACCCCTACGAGCAGTACTTC
CASWLQNPYEQYF
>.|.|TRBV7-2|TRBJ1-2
TGTGCCAGCAGCTTCCGGGTGGACGGATCCTATGGCTACACCTTC
CASSFRVDGSYGYTF
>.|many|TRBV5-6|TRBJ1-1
TGTGCCAGCAGCTTCGTCGCAGGCCAACCGGGGACTGAAGCTTTCTTT
CASSFVAGQPGTEAFF
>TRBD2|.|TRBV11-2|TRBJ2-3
TGTGCCAGCAGCTCGAGGGGTCGAGCGGGAGGGCAGAGCACAGATACGCAGTATTTT
CASSSRGRAGGQSTDTQYF
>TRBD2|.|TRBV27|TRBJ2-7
TGTGCCAGCAGTCGGGGGGGCACTAGCGGGAAAAGCGAGCAGTACTTC
CASSRGGTSGKSEQYF
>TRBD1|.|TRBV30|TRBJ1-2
TGTGCCTGGAATCGACAGGGTCACTATGGCTACACCTTC
CAWNRQGHYGYTF
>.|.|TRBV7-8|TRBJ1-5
TGTGCCAGCAGCTTAGTACCAGGGCTTAGCAATCAGCCCCAGCATTTT
CASSLVPGLSNQPQHF
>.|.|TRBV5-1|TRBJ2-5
TGCGCCAGCAGCCCGGGCACAGGGCGGGAGACCCAGTACTTC
CASSPGTGRETQYF
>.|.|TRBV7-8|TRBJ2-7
TGTGCCAGCAGCCTACTAGGGCGGTTCTCCTACGAGCAGTACTTC
CASSLLGRFSYEQYF
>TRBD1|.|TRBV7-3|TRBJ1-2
TGTGCCAGCAGCCTGAAGGGGGCTAAGTATGGCTACACCTTC
CASSLKGAKYGYTF
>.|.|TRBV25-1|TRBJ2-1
TGTGCCAGCAGTGAATGGCTGAGGAGGGGTTACAATGAGCAGTTCTTC
CASSEWLRRGYNEQFF
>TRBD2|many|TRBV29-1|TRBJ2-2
TGCAGCGCTGGGATGGTTATTGGGCGGGAGTGGGCCGGGGAGCTGTTTTTT
CSAGMVIGREWAGELFF
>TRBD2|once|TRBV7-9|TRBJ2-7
TGTGCCAGGACCTTAGCGGGCTACGAGCAGTACTTC
CARTLAGYEQYF
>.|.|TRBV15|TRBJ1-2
TGTGCCACCAGCAGGGGCGGACCGTCCAGCTATGGCTACACCTTC
CATSRGGPSSYGYTF
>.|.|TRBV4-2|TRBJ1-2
TGTGCCAGCAGCCAAGTAGAGGGGTTAAGCTATGGCTACACCTTC
CASSQVEGLSYGYTF
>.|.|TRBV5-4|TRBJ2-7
TGTGCCAGCAGCTTGGGGAGCGGCTACGAGCAGTACTTC
CASSLGSGYEQYF
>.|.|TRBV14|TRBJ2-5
TGTGCCAGCAGCCTAGGAGGGAGGCCTCACCAAGAGACCCAGTACTTC
CASSLGGRPHQETQYF
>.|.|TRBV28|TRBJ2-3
TGTGCCAGCAGTTTTGGTAGCGCCACAGATACGCAGTATTTT
CASSFGSATDTQYF
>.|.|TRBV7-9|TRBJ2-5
TGTGCCAGCAGCTTACAGGGCTTCGAGACCCAGTACTTC
CASSLQGFETQYF
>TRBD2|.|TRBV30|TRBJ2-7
TGTGCCTGGAGTCTACCACGTCGGGGGGAAACCTACGAGCAGTACTTC
CAWSLPRRGETYEQYF
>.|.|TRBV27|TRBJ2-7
TGTGCCAGCAGTTTACGTCCCAGGGGCCAGTTTGAGCAGTACTTC
CASSLRPRGQFEQYF
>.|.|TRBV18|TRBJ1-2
TGTGCCAGCTCACGGGACACTTCCTATGGCTACACCTTC
CASSRDTSYGYTF
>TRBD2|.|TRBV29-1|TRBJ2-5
TGCAGCGCAAGCACCGGGACTAGCGGGAGAGAGACCCAGTACTTC
CSASTGTSGRETQYF